These 19 T cell receptor beta chains were all obtained from the same sample, sequenced in a study of T cells in women clearing cervical HPV infection (dated by TCRdb to 2017 to 2018). Receptor amplification or capture employed the immunoSEQ multiplex PCR assay. Drawn from immuneACCESS, this table holds only the in-frame rearrangements with V and J called that TCRdb kept. Clones are partly lost; checked studies trace under half to an unresolved V gene and leave the rest unexplained. This sample's clone table shows about 22,000 clones. The ten largest clones capture 8% to 10% of the sample. The sequenced material came from blood buffy coat. The receptors stem from a woman aged 18 to 75 with a cervical HPV16 infection that either progressed to CIN3+ or cleared (not recorded which).

As for this clone: Read sequence stops 3 residues before the CDR3 end, and the germline J gene provides the missing end. The chain couples TRBV20-1 to TRBJ2-5, with 11 bases fitting TRBD2. The length of the CDR3 is 16 residues. The V segment lost 6 bases and the J segment 0 bases; nucleotides outside the gene matches: 9. In germline, CDR1 is DFQATT, CDR2 SNEGSKA (reference sequence). The CDR3 loop reads CSASGTSGTYQETQYF. The DNA read from the CDR3 is TGCAGTGCAAGCGGGACTAGCGGTACCTACCAAGAGACC.

As regards this clone: The read is 3 residues too short to cover the CDR3 end, so that end is filled in from the germline J gene. The rearrangement uses TRBV19 and TRBJ2-1; the D gene is possibly TRBD2 (6 bases). In germline, CDR1 is LNHDA, CDR2 SQIVND (reference sequence). This CDR3 has 14 amino acids. V lost 3 bases to trimming and J lost 0 bases, with 6 bases between them. Partial CDR3 DNA: TGTGCCAGTAGTATGCGGGGCTCCTACAATGAG. The encoded protein is CASSMRGSYNE. The CDR3 reads in full as CASSMRGSYNEQFF.

Details on this clone: The CDR3 end falls 3 residues outside the read, so it is completed with the germline J gene. This chain connects TRBV10-3 to TRBJ2-7; D might be TRBD1 (5 bases). Trimming took 0 bases from V and 5 from J, leaving 11 bases between them. The CDR3 runs 14 residues. Germline CDR1 ENHRY, CDR2 SYGVKD. The DNA read from the CDR3 is TGTGCCATCAGTGAGTCCACAGGTAACAACGAG. Translating it yields CAISESTGNNE. The whole CDR3 protein is CAISESTGNNEQYF.

Turning to this clone: The read stops 3 residues short of the end of the CDR3; the missing end is completed from the germline J gene. The chain employs TRBV20-1 and TRBJ2-3; D may be TRBD2 (6 bases). Germline CDR1 reads DFQATT; CDR2 reads SNEGSKA (reference sequence). V dropped 3 bases and J dropped 4 bases, with 20 bases sitting between them. The CDR3 runs 16 residues. Incomplete CDR3 DNA: TGCAGTGCTAGTCGGGGACTGGGCCCCGGAGCAGATACG. It specifies CSASRGLGPGADT. In full, the CDR3 is CSASRGLGPGADTQYF.

About this clone itself: The observed sequence ends 3 residues before the CDR3 terminus, with the missing tail filled in from the germline J gene. The rearrangement links TRBV5-1 to TRBJ1-2; 10 bases are shared with TRBD1. Germline V gives CDR1 SGHRS, CDR2 YFSETQ. CDR3 length equals 13 residues. CDR3 DNA (partial): TGCGCCAGCAGACCCGGGACAGGGGATAGC. This encodes CASRPGTGDS. In full, the CDR3 reads CASRPGTGDSYTF.

As for this clone: The read halts 3 residues ahead of the CDR3 end, with the missing end drawn from the germline J gene. The chain joins TRBV7-9 to TRBJ2-1, with TRBD1 matching over 8 bases. Germline V lookup: CDR1 SEHNR, CDR2 FQNEAQ (reference sequence). The V and J ends lost 6 bases and 1 base, in that order; junction bases with no gene match: 5. The CDR3 spans 15 residues. This CDR3 reads CASRLTGDSYNEQFF. CDR3 DNA (partial): TGTGCCAGCAGGTTGACAGGGGATTCCTACAATGAG. Full variable domain (missing parts from reference TRBV7-9 and TRBJ2-1): DTGVSQNPRHKITKRGQNVTFRCDPISEHNRLYWYRQTLGQGPEFLTYFQNEAQLEKSRLLSDRFSAERPKGSFSTLEIQRTEQGDSAMYLCASRLTGDSYNEQFFGPGTRLTVL.

Comment on this clone: Read data end 3 residues before the CDR3 end; the end is taken from the germline J gene. The chain couples TRBV20-1 to TRBJ2-7, with 7 bases identical to TRBD1. V lost 6 bases to trimming and J lost 5 bases; unmatched junction nucleotides: 7. The CDR3 has 12 residues. Germline V gives CDR1 DFQATT, CDR2 SNEGSKA (reference sequence). This CDR3 reads CSARDSRDEQYF. The DNA read from the CDR3 is TGCAGTGCAAGGGACAGCCGCGACGAG.

As to this clone: The sequenced fragment ends 3 residues before the CDR3 boundary, so the rest is inferred from the germline J gene. The gene calls are TRBV30 and TRBJ1-1, with 7 bases matching TRBD1. V was pared by 8 bases and J by 0 bases, with 12 bases of the junction left unmatched. Germline CDR1 reads GTSNPN; CDR2 reads SVGIG (reference sequence). The length of the CDR3 is 15 residues. The DNA read from the CDR3 is TGTGCCGGAACTCCCCTGACAGGGTTGAACACTGAA. It encodes CAGTPLTGLNTE. The entire CDR3 is CAGTPLTGLNTEAFF. The whole variable domain, remainder taken from reference TRBV30 and TRBJ1-1, is SQTIHQWPATLVQPVGSPLSLECTVEGTSNPNLYWYRQAAGRGLQLLFYSVGIGQISSEVPQNLSASRPQDRQFILSSKKLLLSDSGFYLCAGTPLTGLNTEAFFGQGTRLTVV.

Turning to this clone: The read falls 3 residues short of the CDR3 end, and the missing part is taken from the germline J gene. The chain uses TRBV6-4 and TRBJ2-5; no clear D. The germline gives CDR1 MRHNA, CDR2 SNTAGT. The CDR3 has 14 amino acids. V dropped 7 bases and J dropped 5 bases, with 17 bases sitting between them. Incomplete CDR3 DNA: TGTGCCAGCACCCTGGTCCTCCTCCAGGAGACC. This translates into CASTLVLLQET. The CDR3 in full is CASTLVLLQETQYF.

Note on this clone: The read falls 3 residues short of the CDR3 end, and the missing part is taken from the germline J gene. The J gene is TRBJ2-4, the V gene TRBV7-2, with D unresolved. CDR3 length: 14 residues. From germline, CDR1 is SGHTA and CDR2 FQGNSA. Trimming took off 1 base at V and 6 bases at J, with 10 bases between the two ends. The sequenced CDR3 bases are TGTGCCAGCAGCTTAGATAGACTGAGAAACATT. Translation gives CASSLDRLRNI. The full CDR3 protein reads CASSLDRLRNIQYF.

For this clone: The read comes to an end 3 residues before the CDR3 does, leaving the germline J gene to fill in the end. The chain joins TRBV6-1 to TRBJ2-3, with 15 bases matching TRBD2. From germline, CDR1 is MNHNS and CDR2 SASEGT. J gave up 4 bases and V 4 bases, and 0 bases lay outside the gene matches. The CDR3 has 15 amino acids. CDR3 residues: CASSGTSGGADTQYF. Incomplete CDR3 DNA: TGTGCCAGCAGTGGGACTAGCGGGGGGGCAGATACG.

The sequenced part of the CDR3 DNA is TGTGCCAGCGAGACAGGGCGATTTAATGGC. It encodes CASETGRFNG. The whole CDR3 sequence is CASETGRFNGYTF. V is TRBV19 and J is TRBJ1-2, with TRBD1 matching 7 bases. From the germline J gene comes the end of the CDR3, since the read stops 3 residues before it. This CDR3 is 13 amino acids long. Trimming at V came to 9 bases and at J to 6 bases, leaving 10 bases not matched to a gene. From germline, CDR1 is LNHDA and CDR2 SQIVND (reference sequence).

CDR3 amino acids: CAISGRGEGTDTQYF. The CDR3 bases that were read are TGTGCCATCAGTGGAAGAGGGGAGGGCACAGATACG. The chain combines TRBV10-3 with TRBJ2-3, with D perhaps TRBD2 (6 bases). The observed sequence ends 3 residues before the CDR3 terminus, with the missing tail filled in from the germline J gene. The CDR3 has 15 residues. CDR1 is ENHRY and CDR2 is SYGVKD in the germline V gene. Trimming removed 4 bases at V and 1 base at J, with 12 bases between.

As concerns this clone: The read is 3 residues too short to cover the CDR3 end, so that end is filled in from the germline J gene. The chain couples TRBV30 to TRBJ1-1; D is perhaps TRBD1 (5 bases). Germline lookup yields CDR1 GTSNPN and CDR2 SVGIG (reference sequence). The CDR3 has 13 residues. Trimming shortened V by 5 bases and J by 1 base, and 11 bases separated the two germline ends. Partial CDR3 DNA: TGTGCCTGGCGGGACTGGAGGAACACTGAA. This translates into CAWRDWRNTE. The entire CDR3 reads CAWRDWRNTEAFF.

Regarding this clone: Coverage ceases 3 residues before the CDR3 finishes, and the germline J gene fills in the end. The chain uses TRBV5-1 and TRBJ2-1; the D gene is possibly TRBD2 (6 bases). The CDR3 consists of 15 residues. The V end was cut by 4 bases, the J end by 0 bases, with 11 bases between. The germline V gene has CDR1 SGHRS and CDR2 YFSETQ. This chain's CDR3 is CASSPGTPSYNEQFF. Partial CDR3 DNA: TGCGCCAGCAGCCCCGGGACTCCCTCCTACAATGAG.

Of note for this clone: Read data end 3 residues before the CDR3 end; the end is taken from the germline J gene. This chain links TRBV24-1 with TRBJ2-3, with 10 bases aligning to TRBD1. The germline V gene has CDR1 KGHDR and CDR2 SFDVKD. After removal of 2 bases from V and 2 bases from J, the junction contained 6 bases not matched to a gene. The CDR3 is made up of 17 amino acids. CDR3 amino acids: CATSDSAGTGDTDTQYF. Incomplete CDR3 DNA: TGTGCCACCAGTGATTCCGCTGGGACAGGGGACACAGATACG.

Concerning this clone: The sequence runs out 3 residues before the end of the CDR3; the remainder is reconstructed from the germline J gene. The rearrangement joins TRBV7-2 to TRBJ2-3; D assignment may be TRBD1 or TRBD2 (6 bases each). Looked up from germline, CDR1 is SGHTA and CDR2 is FQGNSA. CDR3 size: 15 residues. Deletions cut 5 bases from V and 0 bases from J, with 12 bases between. This chain's CDR3 is CASSRGTSSTDTQYF. CDR3 bases read: TGTGCCAGCAGCCGCGGGACATCTAGCACAGATACG.

Regarding this clone: The read ends 3 residues before the CDR3 terminus; that terminus is restored from the germline J gene. This chain links TRBV7-3 with TRBJ2-3, with 7 bases identical to TRBD2. The CDR3 contains 15 residues. V dropped 8 bases and J dropped 4; count of bases not matched to a gene: 12. Germline CDR1 reads SGHTA; CDR2 reads FQGTGA. Partial CDR3 DNA: TGTGCCAGCGGTCGTAGTGGCGGGGGAGCAGATACG. It yields the protein CASGRSGGGADT. The CDR3 reads in full as CASGRSGGGADTQYF.

Worth noting for this clone: With the read ending 3 residues before the CDR3 end, the germline J gene is used to fill in that end. The chain links TRBV6-2 or TRBV6-3 to TRBJ2-2; 9 bases line up with TRBD2. This CDR3 is 16 amino acids long. Germline V gene sequence: CDR1 MNHEY, CDR2 SVGEGT. Unmatched junction bases numbered 11, after V lost 5 bases and J lost 7 bases. The CDR3 sequence is CASSQPPAGGVGELFF. Partial CDR3 DNA: TGTGCCAGCAGTCAGCCCCCAGCGGGAGGCGTCGGGGAG.